This entry lists 20 T cell receptor beta chains sequenced from one sample in a study of response to subunit inactivated influenza vaccine (dated by TCRdb to 2016 to 2018). The library was made by RT-PCR. TCRdb records Illumina HiSeq 2500 as the sequencer. TCRdb passed the public sequencing reads through fastp at Q25 and MiXCR, retaining productive beta sequences. Merged by CDR3 protein, the rows form single entries marked with the most common genes and DNA. The sample contains about 540,000 distinct CDR3 sequences, under 30% of them found a single time. Jointly, the top ten make up approximately 3% of the sample. This sample was also put to use in a study of T cells expressing NK-cell markers. As that second study puts it: TCR beta cDNA libraries were prepared using 5'RACE template switching, which introduced a universal primer site and unique molecular identifiers.

The input for sequencing was CD4+ T cells sorted from PBMCs, taken 12 days after vaccination. The receptors were sampled from a man in his fifties or sixties who received an inactivated influenza vaccine. Donor details come from another sample of the same person, matched by shared clones.

The gene calls are TRBV28 and TRBJ2-1; D is ambiguous. Germline V gene sequence: CDR1 MDHEN, CDR2 SYDVKM. The CDR3 is 14 amino acids. Trimming removed 3 bases from V and 4 bases from J, with 10 bases in between. Here the CDR3 DNA reads TGTGCCAGCAGTTTCCCCGGCAGTTACAATGAGCAGTTCTTC. Translation: CASSFPGSYNEQFF. The entire variable domain, with the rest obtained from reference TRBV28 and TRBJ2-1, is as follows: DVKVTQSSRYLVKRTGEKVFLECVQDMDHENMFWYRQDPGLGLRLIYFSYDVKMKEKGDIPEGYSVSREKKERFSLILESASTNQTSMYLCASSFPGSYNEQFFGPGTRLTVL.

The chain links TRBV7-6 to TRBJ2-7; D is perhaps TRBD1 (7 bases). CDR3 length equals 13 residues. The germline CDR1 and CDR2 sequences are SGHVS and FNYEAQ. V gave up 6 bases and J gave up 6 bases, with 15 bases separating them. The CDR3 sequence is CASSQLQGGEQYF. The CDR3 nucleotides are TGTGCCAGCAGTCAGCTTCAGGGGGGCGAGCAGTACTTC. The full variable domain, its missing parts supplied by reference TRBV7-6 and TRBJ2-7, is GAGVSQSPRYKVTKRGQDVALRCDPISGHVSLYWYRQALGQGPEFLTYFNYEAQQDKSGLPNDRFSAERPEGSISTLTIQRTEQRDSAMYRCASSQLQGGEQYFGPGTRLTVT.

The rearrangement joins TRBV4-1 to TRBJ2-1, with D possibly TRBD1 on 6 matching bases. The V and J ends lost 1 base and 5 bases respectively, with 12 bases between them. Germline V gives CDR1 MGHRA, CDR2 YSYEKL. The CDR3 contains 15 residues. CDR3 sequence (DNA): TGCGCCAGCAGCCAAGGTATGGGGGCTGACAATGAGCAGTTCTTC. Encoded protein: CASSQGMGADNEQFF.

This sequence joins TRBV12-3 or TRBV12-4 and TRBJ2-3; the match to TRBD1 covers 11 bases. The J segment lost 8 bases and the V segment lost 5 bases, leaving 9 bases of the junction unmatched. The CDR3 is 15 residues long. For the CDR3, the DNA is TGTGCCAGCAGTACTCGGACAGGGGGCTTTGGTACGCAGTATTTT. As protein: CASSTRTGGFGTQYF.

Only a few counts were recorded for this clonotype. The chain is built from TRBV6-1 and TRBJ2-1; 9 positions agree with TRBD2. V shed 6 bases, J shed 0 bases, and the junction held 6 bases outside the gene matches. This CDR3 is 16 amino acids long. Germline V CDR1 and CDR2: MNHNS, SASEGT. The chain's CDR3 is CASSQSGRNSYNEQFF. CDR3 nucleotides: TGTGCCAGCAGCCAAAGCGGGAGGAACTCCTACAATGAGCAGTTCTTC.

The chain carries TRBV6-4 and TRBJ2-5, with D hard to call. The germline gives CDR1 MRHNA, CDR2 SNTAGT. V was pared by 2 bases and J by 4 bases, with 8 bases between. CDR3 length: 13 amino acids. The CDR3 sequence: CASSDRSGETQYF. The CDR3, as DNA: TGTGCCAGCAGTGACAGATCGGGAGAGACCCAGTACTTC.

This sequence joins TRBV29-1 and TRBJ2-1; D tentatively reads TRBD1 or TRBD2 (6 bases each). V was shortened by 6 bases and J by 0 bases, with 12 bases between the two germline ends. This CDR3 is built from 14 residues. Germline CDR1 reads SQVTM; CDR2 reads ANQGSEA. The CDR3: CSVGGTRSYNEQFF. DNA for the CDR3: TGCAGCGTAGGGGGGACACGCTCCTACAATGAGCAGTTCTTC.

The V gene is TRBV6-1, the J gene TRBJ1-5, with TRBD1 identical over 7 bases. J gave up 0 bases and V 7 bases, and 9 bases lay outside the gene matches. This CDR3 region has 16 residues. The germline CDR1 and CDR2 sequences are MNHNS and SASEGT. Here the CDR3 reads CASNNLGQNSNQPQHF. The CDR3 nucleotides read TGTGCCAGCAACAACCTGGGACAGAATAGCAATCAGCCCCAGCATTTT.

In its sample, this clonotype was seen a few times. The genes are TRBV4-3 and TRBJ1-5; D ambiguous. CDR1 LGHNA and CDR2 YSLEER come from the germline V gene. The CDR3 spans 13 residues. Trimming cost V 0 bases and J 5 bases, with 5 bases left between them. The CDR3: CASSQDSDQPQHF. CDR3 DNA sequence: TGCGCCAGCAGCCAAGATTCCGATCAGCCCCAGCATTTT.

This clonotype was seen only a few times. The chain combines TRBV20-1 with TRBJ2-3; D not certain. Germline V gene data show CDR1 as DFQATT and CDR2 as SNEGSKA (reference sequence). There are 13 residues in the CDR3. V shed 2 bases and J shed 8 bases, with 14 bases lying between them. CDR3 loop: CSARSALFGTQYF. The DNA for the CDR3 is TGCAGTGCTAGATCAGCCCTATTTGGTACGCAGTATTTT.

This clonotype was detected only a few times. The CDR3 loop is CASSSDRSSSLHF. CDR3 DNA sequence: TGTGCCAGCAGTTCGGACAGGTCCTCTTCCCTCCACTTT. The chain carries TRBV6-5 and TRBJ1-6; 7 bases map to TRBD1. Per germline, CDR1 MNHEY and CDR2 SVGAGI. The junction had 8 bases not matched to a gene; V was cut back by 4 bases and J by 14 bases. This CDR3 spans 13 amino acids.

The chain couples TRBV7-2 to TRBJ2-2; D is ambiguous. The CDR3 loop spans 13 amino acids. Per germline, CDR1 SGHTA and CDR2 FQGNSA. Deletions cut 3 bases from V and 6 bases from J, with 8 bases between. The CDR3 DNA follows: TGTGCCAGCAGCTTGATAGGGTCCGGGGAGCTGTTTTTT. Translated, it gives CASSLIGSGELFF.

This sequence joins TRBV7-8 and TRBJ1-5, with D uncertain. The length of the CDR3 is 16 residues. Germline loops: CDR1 SGHVS, CDR2 FQNEAQ. Trimming took off 0 bases at V and 4 bases at J, with 13 bases between the two ends. The CDR3 bases are TGTGCCAGCAGCTTAGCGTGGGCCAGCGATAATCAGCCCCAGCATTTT. This sequence encodes CASSLAWASDNQPQHF.

This clonotype was picked up a small number of times. J is TRBJ2-3 and V is TRBV15; 9 bases agree with TRBD1. J gave up 2 bases and V 0 bases, and 9 bases lay outside the gene matches. The CDR3 length is 18 residues. Germline V CDR1 and CDR2: LNHNV, YYDKDF (reference sequence). The CDR3 loop reads CATSRDRGTGIFTDTQYF. The CDR3 DNA follows: TGTGCCACCAGCAGAGATCGGGGGACAGGGATTTTCACAGATACGCAGTATTTT.

The V gene is TRBV14, the J gene TRBJ2-7, with D possibly being TRBD2 (5 bases). Between the trimmed V and J ends, which lost 3 bases and 3 bases, there was a span of 9 bases. Germline V gene sequence: CDR1 SGHDN, CDR2 FVKESK. The CDR3 is 13 amino acids. The CDR3 bases are TGTGCCAGCAGCCACCGGACTTTCTACGAGCAGTACTTC. Residues: CASSHRTFYEQYF.

The chain is built from TRBV21-1 and TRBJ2-7; no DNA check was done on the table's D call, TRBD2. TRBV21-1 has pseudogene status. The CDR3 is made up of 20 amino acids. CDR3 coding DNA: TGTGCCAGCAGCAAATTAAGAAGCGGGAGTCGAGCTTATCCCAGTTACGAGCAGTACTTC. This encodes CASSKLRSGSRAYPSYEQYF.

The chain combines TRBV3-1 with TRBJ2-7; the match to TRBD2 covers 9 bases. The V segment lost 0 bases and the J segment 7 bases; nucleotides outside the gene matches: 4. The V gene's germline CDR1 is LGHDT and CDR2 YNNKEL (reference sequence). This CDR3 region has 14 residues. The CDR3: CASSQEIAGVEQYF. DNA of the CDR3: TGTGCCAGCAGCCAAGAAATAGCGGGAGTTGAGCAGTACTTC.

This clonotype was seen a few times. CDR3 in DNA: TGTGCCAGTAGTCCTACAGGGGGACAACCCTACAATGAGCAGTTCTTC. Its translation: CASSPTGGQPYNEQFF. J is TRBJ2-1 and V is TRBV19, with 8 bases matching TRBD1. The germline V gene has CDR1 LNHDA and CDR2 SQIVND (reference sequence). This CDR3 is 16 amino acids long. With 5 bases clipped from V and 2 bases from J, the junction kept 8 bases outside the gene matches.

The chain uses TRBV7-3 and TRBJ2-5, with D unresolved. CDR1 and CDR2 from the germline V gene are SGHTA and FQGTGA. V was shortened by 2 bases and J by 4 bases, with 17 bases between the two germline ends. The CDR3 sequence is 16 residues long. CDR3 sequence reads: CASSLGFGIPGETQYF. The CDR3 DNA sequence: TGTGCCAGCAGCTTAGGGTTTGGGATCCCAGGAGAGACCCAGTACTTC.

This clonotype was seen a few times. CDR3 amino acids: CASRGQPGKNTEAFF. CDR3 nucleotide sequence: TGTGCCAGCAGAGGTCAGCCAGGGAAGAACACTGAAGCTTTCTTT. The chain combines TRBV2 with TRBJ1-1; TRBD1 is a possible D gene (5 bases). Germline CDR1 reads SNHLY; CDR2 reads FYNNEI. V was pared by 6 bases and J by 1 base, with 15 bases between. The CDR3 length is 15 residues.